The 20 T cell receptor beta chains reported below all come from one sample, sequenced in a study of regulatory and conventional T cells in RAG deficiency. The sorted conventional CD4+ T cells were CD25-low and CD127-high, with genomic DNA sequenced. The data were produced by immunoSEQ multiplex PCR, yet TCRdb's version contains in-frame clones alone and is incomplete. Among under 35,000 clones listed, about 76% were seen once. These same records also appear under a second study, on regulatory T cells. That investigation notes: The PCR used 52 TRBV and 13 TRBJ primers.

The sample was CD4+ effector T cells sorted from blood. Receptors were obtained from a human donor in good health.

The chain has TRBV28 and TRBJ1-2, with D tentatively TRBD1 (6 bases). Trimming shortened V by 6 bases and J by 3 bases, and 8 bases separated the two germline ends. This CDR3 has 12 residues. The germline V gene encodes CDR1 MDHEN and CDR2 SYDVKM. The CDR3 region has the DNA TGTGCCAGCAGACGGACAGACTATGGCTACACCTTC. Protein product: CASRRTDYGYTF.

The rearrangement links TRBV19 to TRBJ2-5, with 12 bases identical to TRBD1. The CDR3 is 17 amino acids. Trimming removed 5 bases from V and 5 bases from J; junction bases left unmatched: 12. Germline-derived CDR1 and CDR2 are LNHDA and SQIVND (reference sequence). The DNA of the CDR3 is TGTGCCAGTAGTCCTCAACTGGGACAGGGGGCGAAGGAGACCCAGTACTTC. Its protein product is CASSPQLGQGAKETQYF.

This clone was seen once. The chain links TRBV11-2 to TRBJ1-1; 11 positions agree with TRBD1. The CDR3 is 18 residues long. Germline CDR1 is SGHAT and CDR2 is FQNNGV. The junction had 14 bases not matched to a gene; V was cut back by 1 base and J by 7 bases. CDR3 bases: TGTGCCAGCAGCTTAGGGGACAGGGGGGCTATGAAGGTATTTGAAGCTTTCTTT. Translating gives CASSLGDRGAMKVFEAFF.

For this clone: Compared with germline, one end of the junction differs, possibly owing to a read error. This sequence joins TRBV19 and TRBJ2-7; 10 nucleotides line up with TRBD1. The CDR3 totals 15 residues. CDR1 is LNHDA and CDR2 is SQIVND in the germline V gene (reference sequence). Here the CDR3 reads CASSRPGQGSSEQYF. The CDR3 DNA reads TGTGCCAGTAGTAGGCCGGGACAGGGGTCCTCCGAGCAGTACTTC.

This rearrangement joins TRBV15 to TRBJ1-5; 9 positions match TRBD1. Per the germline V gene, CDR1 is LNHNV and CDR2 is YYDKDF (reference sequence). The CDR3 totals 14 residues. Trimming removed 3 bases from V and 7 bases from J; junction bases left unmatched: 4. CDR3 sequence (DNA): TGTGCCACCAGCAGCGACAGGGGGAACCAGCCCCAGCATTTT. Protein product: CATSSDRGNQPQHF.

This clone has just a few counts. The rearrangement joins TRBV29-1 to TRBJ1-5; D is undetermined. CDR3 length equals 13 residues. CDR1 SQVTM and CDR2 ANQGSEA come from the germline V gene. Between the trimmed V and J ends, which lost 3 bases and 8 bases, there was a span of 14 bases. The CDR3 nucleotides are TGCAGCGTTGAGGGGAATCGTGGGGAGCCCCAGCATTTT. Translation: CSVEGNRGEPQHF.

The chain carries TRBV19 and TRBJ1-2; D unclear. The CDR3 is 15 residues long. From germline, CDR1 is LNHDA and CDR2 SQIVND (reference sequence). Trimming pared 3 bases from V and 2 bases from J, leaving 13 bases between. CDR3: CASSMAGIGNYGYTF. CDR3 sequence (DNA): TGTGCCAGTAGTATGGCCGGCATCGGAAACTATGGCTACACCTTC.

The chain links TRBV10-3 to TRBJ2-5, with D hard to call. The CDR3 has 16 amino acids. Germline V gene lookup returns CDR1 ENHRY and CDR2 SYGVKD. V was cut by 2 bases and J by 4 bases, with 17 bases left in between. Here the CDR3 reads CAISEPGFEPRETQYF. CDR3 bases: TGTGCCATCAGTGAGCCGGGCTTCGAACCCAGAGAGACCCAGTACTTC.

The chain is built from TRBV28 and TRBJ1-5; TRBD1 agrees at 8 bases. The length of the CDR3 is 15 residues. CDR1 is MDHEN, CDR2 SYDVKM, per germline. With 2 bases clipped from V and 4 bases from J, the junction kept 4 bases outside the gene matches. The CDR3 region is CASSLQGARNQPQHF. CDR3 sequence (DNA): TGTGCCAGCAGTTTACAGGGGGCGCGGAATCAGCCCCAGCATTTT.

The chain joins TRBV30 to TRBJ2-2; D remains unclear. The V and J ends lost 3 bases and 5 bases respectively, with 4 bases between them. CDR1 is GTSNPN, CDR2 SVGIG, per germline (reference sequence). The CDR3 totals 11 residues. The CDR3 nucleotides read TGTGCCTGGAGCGGAACCGGGGAGCTGTTTTTT. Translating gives CAWSGTGELFF.

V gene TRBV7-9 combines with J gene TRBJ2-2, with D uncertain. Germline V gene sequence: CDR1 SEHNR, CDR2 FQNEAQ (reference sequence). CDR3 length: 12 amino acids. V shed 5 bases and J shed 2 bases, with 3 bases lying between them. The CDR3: CASSLNTGELFF. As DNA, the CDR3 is TGTGCCAGCAGCCTTAACACCGGGGAGCTGTTTTTT.

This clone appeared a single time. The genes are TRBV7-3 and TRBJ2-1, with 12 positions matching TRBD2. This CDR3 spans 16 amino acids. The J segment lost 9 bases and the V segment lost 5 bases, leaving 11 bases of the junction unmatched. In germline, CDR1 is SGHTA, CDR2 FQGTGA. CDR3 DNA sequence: TGTGCCAGCAGCCGCAACCTAGCGGGGGGGCTCGGTGAGCAGTTCTTC. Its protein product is CASSRNLAGGLGEQFF. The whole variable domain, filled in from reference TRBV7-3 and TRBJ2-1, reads GAGVSQTPSNKVTEKGKYVELRCDPISGHTALYWYRQSLGQGPEFLIYFQGTGAADDSGLPNDRFFAVRPEGSVSTLKIQRTERGDSAVYLCASSRNLAGGLGEQFFGPGTRLTVL.

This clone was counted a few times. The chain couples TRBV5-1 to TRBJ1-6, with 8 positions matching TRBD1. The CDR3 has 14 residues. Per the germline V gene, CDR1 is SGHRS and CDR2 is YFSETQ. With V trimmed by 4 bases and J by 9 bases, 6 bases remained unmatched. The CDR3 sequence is CASSLGQGGSPLHF. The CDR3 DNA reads TGCGCCAGCAGCCTAGGACAGGGCGGTTCACCCCTCCACTTT.

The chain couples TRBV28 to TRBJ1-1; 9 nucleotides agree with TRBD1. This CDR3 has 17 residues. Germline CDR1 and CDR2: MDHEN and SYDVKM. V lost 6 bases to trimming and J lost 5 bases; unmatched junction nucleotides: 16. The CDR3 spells CASRRSWDREGRTEAFF. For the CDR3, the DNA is TGTGCCAGCAGGCGAAGTTGGGACAGGGAAGGTAGAACTGAAGCTTTCTTT.

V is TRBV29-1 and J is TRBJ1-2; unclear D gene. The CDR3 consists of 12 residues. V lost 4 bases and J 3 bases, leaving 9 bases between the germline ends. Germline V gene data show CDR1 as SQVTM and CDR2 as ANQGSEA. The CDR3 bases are TGCAGCGTTGTCGCGGAAGACTATGGCTACACCTTC. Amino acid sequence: CSVVAEDYGYTF.

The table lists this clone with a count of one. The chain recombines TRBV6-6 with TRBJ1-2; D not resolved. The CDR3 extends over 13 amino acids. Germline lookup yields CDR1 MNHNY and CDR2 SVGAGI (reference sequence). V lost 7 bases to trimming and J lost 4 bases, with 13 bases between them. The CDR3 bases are TGTGCCAGCACTTCAGACGGACCCTATGGCTACACCTTC. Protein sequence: CASTSDGPYGYTF.

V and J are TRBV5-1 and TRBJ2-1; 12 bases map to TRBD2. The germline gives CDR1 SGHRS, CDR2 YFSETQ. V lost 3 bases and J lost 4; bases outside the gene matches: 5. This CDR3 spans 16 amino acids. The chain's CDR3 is CASSSRLAGEYNEQFF. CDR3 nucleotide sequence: TGCGCCAGCAGCTCGCGACTAGCGGGGGAATACAATGAGCAGTTCTTC. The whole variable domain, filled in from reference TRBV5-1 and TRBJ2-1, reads KAGVTQTPRYLIKTRGQQVTLSCSPISGHRSVSWYQQTPGQGLQFLFEYFSETQRNKGNFPGRFSGRQFSNSRSEMNVSTLELGDSALYLCASSSRLAGEYNEQFFGPGTRLTVL.

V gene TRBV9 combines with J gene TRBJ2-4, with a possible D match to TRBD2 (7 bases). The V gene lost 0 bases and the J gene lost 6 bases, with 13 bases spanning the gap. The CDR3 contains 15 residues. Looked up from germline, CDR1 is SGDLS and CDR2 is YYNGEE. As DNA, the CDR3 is TGTGCCAGCAGCGTAGAAGGGGGGGCTGGAAACATTCAGTACTTC. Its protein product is CASSVEGGAGNIQYF.

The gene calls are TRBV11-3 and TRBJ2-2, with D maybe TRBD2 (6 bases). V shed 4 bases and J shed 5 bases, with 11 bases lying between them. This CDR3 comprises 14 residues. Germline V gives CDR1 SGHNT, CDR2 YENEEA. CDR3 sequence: CASSSSRGTGELFF. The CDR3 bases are TGTGCCAGCAGCTCTTCCCGGGGGACCGGGGAGCTGTTTTTT. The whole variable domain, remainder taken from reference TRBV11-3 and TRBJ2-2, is EAGVVQSPRYKIIEKKQPVAFWCNPISGHNTLYWYLQNLGQGPELLIRYENEEAVDDSQLPKDRFSAERLKGVDSTLKIQPAELGDSAVYLCASSSSRGTGELFFGEGSRLTVL.

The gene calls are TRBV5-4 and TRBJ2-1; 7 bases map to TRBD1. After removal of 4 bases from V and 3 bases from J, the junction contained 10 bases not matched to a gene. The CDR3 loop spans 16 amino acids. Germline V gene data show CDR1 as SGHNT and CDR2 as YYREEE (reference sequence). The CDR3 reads CASSLTTGKNYNEQFF. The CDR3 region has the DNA TGTGCCAGCAGCCTTACGACAGGGAAAAACTACAATGAGCAGTTCTTC.